This T cell receptor (beta chain) was recovered during a study of cytomegalovirus exposure and HLA in healthy donors. Study results and caveats: Previously analyzed data showed that most TCR beta V segments were productive at a frequency of about 87% or about 30%.

With 4 bases clipped from V and 3 bases from J, the junction kept 9 bases outside the gene matches. CDR1 SGHTA and CDR2 FQGNSA come from the germline V gene. This CDR3 has 16 residues. On this clone itself: Its antigen is unidentified.

PCR employed 60 Vbeta and 13 Jbeta primers. Clones were sequenced by immunoSEQ multiplex PCR, and TCRdb holds only the in-frame ones, with some missing. Here the sample spans around 130,000 clones, roughly 83% being singletons. The source of this sequence is a girl aged 2 to 9 in good health and CMV-seronegative. Sequencing input: PBMCs. The rearrangement links TRBV7-2 to TRBJ2-1; 7 positions match TRBD2. The CDR3 sequence is CASSSGGNWLYNEQFF. DNA of the CDR3: TGTGCCAGCAGCTCCGGGGGGAATTGGCTCTACAATGAGCAGTTCTTC.